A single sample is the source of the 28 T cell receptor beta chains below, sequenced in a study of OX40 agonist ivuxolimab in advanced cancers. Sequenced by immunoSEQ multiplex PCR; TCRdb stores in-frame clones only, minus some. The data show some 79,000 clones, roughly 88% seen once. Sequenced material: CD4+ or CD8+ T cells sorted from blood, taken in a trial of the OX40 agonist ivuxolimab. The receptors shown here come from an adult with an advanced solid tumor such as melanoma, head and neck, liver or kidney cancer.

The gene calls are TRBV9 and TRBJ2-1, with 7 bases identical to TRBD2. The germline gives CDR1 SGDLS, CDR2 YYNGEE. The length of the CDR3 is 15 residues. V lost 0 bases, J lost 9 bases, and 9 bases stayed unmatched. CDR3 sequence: CASSVDPGSSGEQFF. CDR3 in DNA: TGTGCCAGCAGCGTAGACCCCGGCTCTAGCGGTGAGCAGTTCTTC.

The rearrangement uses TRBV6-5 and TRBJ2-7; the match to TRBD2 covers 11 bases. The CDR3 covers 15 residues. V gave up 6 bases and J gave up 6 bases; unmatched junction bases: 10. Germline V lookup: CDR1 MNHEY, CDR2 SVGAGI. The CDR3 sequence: CASSRGLAAPVEQYF. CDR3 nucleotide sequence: TGTGCCAGCAGCCGGGGACTAGCGGCCCCGGTCGAGCAGTACTTC.

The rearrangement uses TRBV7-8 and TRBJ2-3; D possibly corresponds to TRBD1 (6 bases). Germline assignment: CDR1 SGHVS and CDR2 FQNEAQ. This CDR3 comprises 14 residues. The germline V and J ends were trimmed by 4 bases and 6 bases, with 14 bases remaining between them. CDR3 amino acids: CASSSDRSRDTQYF. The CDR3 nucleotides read TGTGCCAGCAGCTCCGACAGGTCCCGGGATACGCAGTATTTT. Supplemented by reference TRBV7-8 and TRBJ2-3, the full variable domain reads GAGVSQSPRYKVAKRGQDVALRCDPISGHVSLFWYQQALGQGPEFLTYFQNEAQLDKSGLPSDRFFAERPEGSVSTLKIQRTQQEDSAVYLCASSSDRSRDTQYFGPGTRLTVL.

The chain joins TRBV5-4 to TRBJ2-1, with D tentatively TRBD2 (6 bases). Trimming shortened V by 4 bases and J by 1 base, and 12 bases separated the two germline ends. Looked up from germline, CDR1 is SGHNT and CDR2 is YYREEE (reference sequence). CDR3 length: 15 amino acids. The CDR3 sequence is CASSENGGSYNEQFF. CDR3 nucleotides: TGTGCCAGCAGCGAGAACGGGGGTTCCTACAATGAGCAGTTCTTC.

CDR3 nucleotides: TGCGCCAGCCAACCGGGGGGAGGGCCCGGAGAGACCCAGTACTTC. This codes for CASQPGGGPGETQYF. This chain uses TRBV5-1 with TRBJ2-5; TRBD2 agrees at 7 bases. The CDR3 has 15 amino acids. With V trimmed by 7 bases and J by 4 bases, 13 bases remained unmatched. The germline V gene has CDR1 SGHRS and CDR2 YFSETQ.

The CDR3 sequence: CSVDRVGDEQFF. CDR3 nucleotide sequence: TGCAGCGTCGACAGGGTTGGCGATGAGCAGTTCTTC. The chain carries TRBV29-1 and TRBJ2-1; TRBD1 matches at 7 bases. Germline lookup yields CDR1 SQVTM and CDR2 ANQGSEA. The CDR3 runs to 12 residues. J gave up 8 bases and V 6 bases, and 7 bases lay outside the gene matches.

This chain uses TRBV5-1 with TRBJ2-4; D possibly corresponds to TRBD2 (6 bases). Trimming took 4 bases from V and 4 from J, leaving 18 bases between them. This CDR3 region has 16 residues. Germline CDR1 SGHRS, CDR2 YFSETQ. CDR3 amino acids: CASSPGAGGTKNIQYF. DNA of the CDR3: TGCGCCAGCAGCCCAGGTGCCGGGGGAACTAAAAACATTCAGTACTTC.

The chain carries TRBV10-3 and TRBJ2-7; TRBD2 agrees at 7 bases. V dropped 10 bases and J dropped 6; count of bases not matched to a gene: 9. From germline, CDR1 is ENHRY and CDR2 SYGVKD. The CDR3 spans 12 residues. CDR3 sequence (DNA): TGTGCCAGTCGGGACTACCGGACCGAGCAGTACTTC. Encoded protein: CASRDYRTEQYF.

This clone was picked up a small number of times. The CDR3 coding sequence is TGTGCCAGCAAACAGGGGCCGGGCACCGGGGAGCTGTTTTTT. It encodes CASKQGPGTGELFF. The rearrangement links TRBV19 to TRBJ2-2; 7 bases are a match to TRBD1. Germline V gene sequence: CDR1 LNHDA, CDR2 SQIVND (reference sequence). The CDR3 consists of 14 residues. Germline trimming cut 9 bases from V and 4 bases from J; bases unmatched to any gene: 8.

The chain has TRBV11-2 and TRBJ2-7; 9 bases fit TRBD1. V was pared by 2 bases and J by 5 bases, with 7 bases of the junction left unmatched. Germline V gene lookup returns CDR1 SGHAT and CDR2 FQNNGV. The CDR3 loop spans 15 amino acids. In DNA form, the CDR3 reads TGTGCCAGCAGCTTAATGGGACAGGGAGCTAACGAGCAGTACTTC. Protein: CASSLMGQGANEQYF.

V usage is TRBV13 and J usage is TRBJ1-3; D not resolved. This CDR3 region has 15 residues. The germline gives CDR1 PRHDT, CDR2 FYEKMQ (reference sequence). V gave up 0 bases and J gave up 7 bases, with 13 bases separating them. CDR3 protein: CASSLGRWGGNTIYF. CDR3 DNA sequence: TGTGCCAGCAGCTTAGGCCGGTGGGGAGGGAACACCATATATTTT.

CDR3 coding DNA: TGTGCCAGCAGTTATAAAAGGGACAGCTCCTACGAGCAGTACTTC. It is translated as CASSYKRDSSYEQYF. This chain uses TRBV6-5 with TRBJ2-7; 7 bases line up with TRBD1. Germline assignment: CDR1 MNHEY and CDR2 SVGAGI. The junction had 5 bases not matched to a gene; V was cut back by 3 bases and J by 0 bases. The CDR3 runs 15 residues.

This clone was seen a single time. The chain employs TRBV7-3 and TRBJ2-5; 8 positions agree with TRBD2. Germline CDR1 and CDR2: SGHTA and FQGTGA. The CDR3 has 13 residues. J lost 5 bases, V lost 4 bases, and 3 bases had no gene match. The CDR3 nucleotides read TGTGCCAGCAGCTCCAGACTAGCGGAGACCCAGTACTTC. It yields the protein CASSSRLAETQYF. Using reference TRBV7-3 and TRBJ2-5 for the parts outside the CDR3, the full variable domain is GAGVSQTPSNKVTEKGKYVELRCDPISGHTALYWYRQSLGQGPEFLIYFQGTGAADDSGLPNDRFFAVRPEGSVSTLKIQRTERGDSAVYLCASSSRLAETQYFGPGTRLLVL.

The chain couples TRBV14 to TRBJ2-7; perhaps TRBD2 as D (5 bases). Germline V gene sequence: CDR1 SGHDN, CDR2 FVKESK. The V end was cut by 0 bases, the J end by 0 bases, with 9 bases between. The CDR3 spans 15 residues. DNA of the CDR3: TGTGCCAGCAGCCAAGAAAGGAGGAGCTCCTACGAGCAGTACTTC. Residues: CASSQERRSSYEQYF. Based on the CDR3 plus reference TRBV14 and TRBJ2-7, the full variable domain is EAGVTQFPSHSVIEKGQTVTLRCDPISGHDNLYWYRRVMGKEIKFLLHFVKESKQDESGMPNNRFLAERTGGTYSTLKVQPAELEDSGVYFCASSQERRSSYEQYFGPGTRLTVT.

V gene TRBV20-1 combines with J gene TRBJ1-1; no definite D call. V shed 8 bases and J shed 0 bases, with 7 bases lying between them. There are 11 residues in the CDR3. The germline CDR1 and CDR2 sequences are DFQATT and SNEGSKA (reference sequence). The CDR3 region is CSMHLNTEAFF. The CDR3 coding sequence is TGCAGTATGCACCTGAACACTGAAGCTTTCTTT.

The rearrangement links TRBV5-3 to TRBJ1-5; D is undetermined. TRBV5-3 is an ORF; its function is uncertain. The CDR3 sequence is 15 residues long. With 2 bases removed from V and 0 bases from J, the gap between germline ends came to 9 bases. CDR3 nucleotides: TGTGCCAGAAGCTTATCCTGTTATAGCAATCAGCCCCAGCATTTT. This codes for CARSLSCYSNQPQHF.

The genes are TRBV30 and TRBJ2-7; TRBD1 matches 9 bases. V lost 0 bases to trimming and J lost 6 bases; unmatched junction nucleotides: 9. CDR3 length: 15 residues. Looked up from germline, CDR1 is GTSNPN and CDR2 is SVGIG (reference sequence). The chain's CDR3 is CAWSVGLGQGGEQYF. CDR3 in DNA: TGTGCCTGGAGTGTAGGTCTGGGACAGGGTGGCGAGCAGTACTTC.

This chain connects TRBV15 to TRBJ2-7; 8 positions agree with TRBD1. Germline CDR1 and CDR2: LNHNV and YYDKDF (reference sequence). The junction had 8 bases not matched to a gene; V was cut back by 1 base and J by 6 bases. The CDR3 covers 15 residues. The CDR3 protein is CATSRGGQGPLEQYF. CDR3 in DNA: TGTGCCACCAGCAGAGGTGGACAGGGCCCCCTCGAGCAGTACTTC.

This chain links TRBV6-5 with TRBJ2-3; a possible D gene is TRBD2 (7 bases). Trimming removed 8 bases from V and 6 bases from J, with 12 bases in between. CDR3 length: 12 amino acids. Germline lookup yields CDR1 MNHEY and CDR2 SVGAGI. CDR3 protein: CASRGAGDTQYF. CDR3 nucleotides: TGTGCCAGCCGGGGGGCCGGTGATACGCAGTATTTT.

The CDR3, as DNA: TGCGCCAGCAGCCCACGAGCGGGAGGGGACACCGGGGAGCTGTTTTTT. Amino acids: CASSPRAGGDTGELFF. The gene calls are TRBV4-1 and TRBJ2-2; 10 bases align to TRBD2. Germline CDR1 is MGHRA and CDR2 is YSYEKL. With 4 bases clipped from V and 3 bases from J, the junction kept 5 bases outside the gene matches. CDR3 length equals 16 residues.

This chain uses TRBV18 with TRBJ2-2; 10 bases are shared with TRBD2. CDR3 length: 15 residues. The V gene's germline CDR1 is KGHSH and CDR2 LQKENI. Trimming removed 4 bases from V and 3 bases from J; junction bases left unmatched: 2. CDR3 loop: CASSLGLADTGELFF. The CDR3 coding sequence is TGTGCCAGCTCACTCGGACTAGCGGACACCGGGGAGCTGTTTTTT.

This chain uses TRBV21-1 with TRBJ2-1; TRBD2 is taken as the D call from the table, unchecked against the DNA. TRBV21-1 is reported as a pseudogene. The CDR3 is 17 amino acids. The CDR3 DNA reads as TGTGCCAGCAGCAAAGGGGGACTAGCGGATGCCTACAATGAGCAGTTCTTC. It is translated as CASSKGGLADAYNEQFF.

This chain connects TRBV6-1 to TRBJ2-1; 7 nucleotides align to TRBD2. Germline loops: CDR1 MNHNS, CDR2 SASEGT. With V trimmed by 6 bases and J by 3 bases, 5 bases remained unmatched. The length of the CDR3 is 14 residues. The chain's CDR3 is CASSRLADYNEQFF. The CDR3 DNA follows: TGTGCCAGCAGCAGGCTAGCGGACTACAATGAGCAGTTCTTC.

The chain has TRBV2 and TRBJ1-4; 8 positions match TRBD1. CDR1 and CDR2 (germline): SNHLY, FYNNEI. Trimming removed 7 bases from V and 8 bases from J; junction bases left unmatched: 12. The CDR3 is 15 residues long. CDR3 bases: TGTGCCAGCACAAGGCCCGAACAGGGGGGGGAAAAACTGTTTTTT. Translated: CASTRPEQGGEKLFF. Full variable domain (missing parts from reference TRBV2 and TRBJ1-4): EPEVTQTPSHQVTQMGQEVILRCVPISNHLYFYWYRQILGQKVEFLVSFYNNEISEKSEIFDDQFSVERPDGSNFTLKIRSTKLEDSAMYFCASTRPEQGGEKLFFGSGTQLSVL.

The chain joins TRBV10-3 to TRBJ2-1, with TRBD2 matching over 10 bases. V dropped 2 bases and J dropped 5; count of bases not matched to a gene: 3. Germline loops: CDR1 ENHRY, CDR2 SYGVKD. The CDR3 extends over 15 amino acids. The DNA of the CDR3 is TGTGCCATCAGTGAGGTACTAGCGGGAAACAATGAGCAGTTCTTC. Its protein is CAISEVLAGNNEQFF.

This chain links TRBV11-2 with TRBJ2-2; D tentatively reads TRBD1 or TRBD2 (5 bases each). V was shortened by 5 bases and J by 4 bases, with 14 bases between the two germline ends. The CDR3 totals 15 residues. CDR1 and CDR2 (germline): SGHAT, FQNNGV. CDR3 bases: TGTGCCAGCAGCGGGACGGTTTGGGGCACCGGGGAGCTGTTTTTT. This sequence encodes CASSGTVWGTGELFF.

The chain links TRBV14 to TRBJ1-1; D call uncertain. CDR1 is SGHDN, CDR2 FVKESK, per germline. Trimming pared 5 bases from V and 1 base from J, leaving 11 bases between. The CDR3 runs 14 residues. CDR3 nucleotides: TGTGCCAGCAGCGCTCAGGTTCGGAACACTGAAGCTTTCTTT. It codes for CASSAQVRNTEAFF.

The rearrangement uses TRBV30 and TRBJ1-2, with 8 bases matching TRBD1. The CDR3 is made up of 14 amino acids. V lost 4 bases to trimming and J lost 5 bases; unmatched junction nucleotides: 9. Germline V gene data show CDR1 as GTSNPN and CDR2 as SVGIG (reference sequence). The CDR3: CAWNSGTGPYGYTF. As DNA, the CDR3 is TGTGCCTGGAATTCCGGGACAGGACCATATGGCTACACCTTC.